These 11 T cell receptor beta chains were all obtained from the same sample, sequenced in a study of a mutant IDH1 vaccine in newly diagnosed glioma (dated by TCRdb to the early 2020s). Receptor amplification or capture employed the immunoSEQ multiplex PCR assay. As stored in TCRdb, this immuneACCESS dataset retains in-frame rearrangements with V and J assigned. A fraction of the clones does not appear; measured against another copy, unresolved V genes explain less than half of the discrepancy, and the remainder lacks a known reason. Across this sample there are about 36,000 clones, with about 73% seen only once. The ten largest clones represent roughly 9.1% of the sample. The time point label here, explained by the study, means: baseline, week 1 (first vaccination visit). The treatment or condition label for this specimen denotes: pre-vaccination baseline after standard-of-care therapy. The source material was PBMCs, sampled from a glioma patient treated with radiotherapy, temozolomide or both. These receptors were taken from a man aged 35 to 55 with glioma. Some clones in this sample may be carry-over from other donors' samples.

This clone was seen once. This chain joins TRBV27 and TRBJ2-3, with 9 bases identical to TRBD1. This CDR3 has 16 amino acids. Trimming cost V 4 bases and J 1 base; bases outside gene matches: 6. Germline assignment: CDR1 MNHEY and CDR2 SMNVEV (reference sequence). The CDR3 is CASSSLQGAGTDTQYF. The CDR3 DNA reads TGTGCCAGCAGTTCCCTACAGGGGGCAGGCACAGATACGCAGTATTTT.

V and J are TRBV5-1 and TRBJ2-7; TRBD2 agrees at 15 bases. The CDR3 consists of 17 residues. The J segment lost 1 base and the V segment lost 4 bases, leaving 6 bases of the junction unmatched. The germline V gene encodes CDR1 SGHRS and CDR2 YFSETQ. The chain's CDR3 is CASSPGLAGGLSYEQYF. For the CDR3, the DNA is TGCGCCAGCAGCCCGGGACTAGCGGGGGGACTTTCCTACGAGCAGTACTTC. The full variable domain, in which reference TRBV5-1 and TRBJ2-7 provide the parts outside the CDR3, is KAGVTQTPRYLIKTRGQQVTLSCSPISGHRSVSWYQQTPGQGLQFLFEYFSETQRNKGNFPGRFSGRQFSNSRSEMNVSTLELGDSALYLCASSPGLAGGLSYEQYFGPGTRLTVT.

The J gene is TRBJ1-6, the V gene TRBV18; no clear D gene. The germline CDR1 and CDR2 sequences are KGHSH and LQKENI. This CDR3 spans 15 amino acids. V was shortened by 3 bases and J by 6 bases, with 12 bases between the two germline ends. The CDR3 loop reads CASSPPPSGNSPLHF. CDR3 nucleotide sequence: TGTGCCAGCTCACCTCCGCCAAGTGGTAATTCACCCCTCCACTTT.

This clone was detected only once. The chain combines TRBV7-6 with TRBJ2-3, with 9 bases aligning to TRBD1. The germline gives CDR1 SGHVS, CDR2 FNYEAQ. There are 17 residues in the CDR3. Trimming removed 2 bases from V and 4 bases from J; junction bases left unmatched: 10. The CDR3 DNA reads TGTGCCAGCAGCTTACCTCGGGACAGGGCTGGGCCAGATACGCAGTATTTT. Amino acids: CASSLPRDRAGPDTQYF. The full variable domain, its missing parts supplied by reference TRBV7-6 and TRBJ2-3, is GAGVSQSPRYKVTKRGQDVALRCDPISGHVSLYWYRQALGQGPEFLTYFNYEAQQDKSGLPNDRFSAERPEGSISTLTIQRTEQRDSAMYRCASSLPRDRAGPDTQYFGPGTRLTVL.

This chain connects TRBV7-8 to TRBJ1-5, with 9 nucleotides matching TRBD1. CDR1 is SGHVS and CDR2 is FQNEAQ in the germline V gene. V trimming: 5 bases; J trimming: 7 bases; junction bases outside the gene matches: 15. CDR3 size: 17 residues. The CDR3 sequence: CASSPAPGQGLWQPQHF. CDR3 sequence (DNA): TGTGCCAGCAGCCCGGCCCCGGGACAGGGTCTTTGGCAGCCCCAGCATTTT.

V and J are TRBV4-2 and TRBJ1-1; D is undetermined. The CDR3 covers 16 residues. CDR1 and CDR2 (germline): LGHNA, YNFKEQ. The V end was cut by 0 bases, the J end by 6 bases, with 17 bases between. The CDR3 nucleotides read TGTGCCAGCAGCCAAGATCGGCTGGACCCCGAGCCTGAAGCTTTCTTT. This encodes CASSQDRLDPEPEAFF.

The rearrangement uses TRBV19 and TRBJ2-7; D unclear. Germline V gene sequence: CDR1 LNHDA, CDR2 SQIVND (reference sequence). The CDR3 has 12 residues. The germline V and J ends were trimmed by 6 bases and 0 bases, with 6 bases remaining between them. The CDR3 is CASSTGSYEQYF. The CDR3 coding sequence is TGTGCCAGTAGCACCGGCTCCTACGAGCAGTACTTC.

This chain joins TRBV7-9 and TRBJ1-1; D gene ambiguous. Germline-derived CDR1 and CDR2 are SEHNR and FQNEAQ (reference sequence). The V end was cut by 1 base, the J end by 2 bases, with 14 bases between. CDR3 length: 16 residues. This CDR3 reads CASSLDPSDPNTEAFF. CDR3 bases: TGTGCCAGCAGCTTAGATCCGTCGGACCCTAACACTGAAGCTTTCTTT.

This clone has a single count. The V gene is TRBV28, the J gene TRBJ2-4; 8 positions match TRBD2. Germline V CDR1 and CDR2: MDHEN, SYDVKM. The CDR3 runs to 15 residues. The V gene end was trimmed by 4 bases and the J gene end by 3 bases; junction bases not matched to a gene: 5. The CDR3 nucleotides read TGTGCCAGCAGTTCCCCCGGGGGGGACAAAAACATTCAGTACTTC. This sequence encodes CASSSPGGDKNIQYF.

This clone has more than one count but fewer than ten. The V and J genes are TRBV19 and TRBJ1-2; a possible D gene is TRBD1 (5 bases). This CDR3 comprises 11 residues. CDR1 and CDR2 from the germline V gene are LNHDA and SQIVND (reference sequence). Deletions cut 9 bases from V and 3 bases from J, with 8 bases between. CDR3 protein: CASDSDYGYTF. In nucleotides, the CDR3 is TGTGCCAGCGACAGCGACTATGGCTACACCTTC.

The CDR3 reads CASSPTGVGSPLHF. The DNA for the CDR3 is TGTGCCAGCAGTCCGACAGGGGTGGGATCACCCCTCCACTTT. The gene calls are TRBV6-5 and TRBJ1-6; 8 positions agree with TRBD1. This CDR3 has 14 amino acids. The germline gives CDR1 MNHEY, CDR2 SVGAGI. J gave up 10 bases and V 5 bases, and 7 bases lay outside the gene matches.